These 13 T cell receptor beta chains originate from one sample sequenced in a study of blood T cells in healthy people across ages. Through a sample-barcoded 5' primer and a J-beta primer mix, a second PCR was run for about 6 to 11 cycles. TCRdb itself ran the 5' RACE reads through MiXCR, one entry per CDR3 protein. The sample has about 1.8 million distinct CDR3 sequences, 49% seen once. The sequenced sample consisted of blood. Source of these receptors: a woman between 40 and 50 years old in good health.

This clonotype appeared a few times. One junction end does not reproduce the germline sequence, and a read error may be involved. The chain joins TRBV7-7 to TRBJ2-1; 9 bases line up with TRBD2. The germline V gene has CDR1 SSHAT and CDR2 FNYEAQ (reference sequence). The CDR3 is 15 amino acids. CDR3 protein: CASSSGTSPGGEQFF. The CDR3 region has the DNA TGTGCTAGCAGCTCCGGGACTAGCCCAGGCGGTGAGCAGTTCTTC. Complete variable domain (other parts from reference TRBV7-7 and TRBJ2-1): GAGVSQSPRYKVTKRGQDVTLRCDPISSHATLYWYQQALGQGPEFLTYFNYEAQPDKSGLPSDRFSAERPEGSISTLTIQRTEQRDSAMYRCASSSGTSPGGEQFFGPGTRLTVL.

This clonotype was found a few times. V gene TRBV6-2 or TRBV6-3 combines with J gene TRBJ2-7; 7 bases fit TRBD2. The J call is doubtful: the DNA matches TRBJ2-5 better. This CDR3 region has 16 residues. Looked up from germline, CDR1 is MNHEY and CDR2 is SVGEGT. The CDR3 DNA sequence: TGTGCCAGCAGTTACCGGTCGGGGGGTGTGGAAGAGACCCAGTACTTC. Encoded protein: CASSYRSGGVEETQYF.

This rearrangement joins TRBV6-5 to TRBJ2-6, with D perhaps being TRBD1 or TRBD2 (5 bases each). Germline CDR1 is MNHEY and CDR2 is SVGAGI. The CDR3 loop spans 15 amino acids. Trimming took off 3 bases at V and 4 bases at J, with 10 bases between the two ends. This CDR3 is CASSYKGRGANVLTF. CDR3 DNA sequence: TGTGCCAGCAGTTATAAGGGGAGAGGGGCCAACGTCCTGACTTTC.

The chain uses TRBV7-2 and TRBJ2-5, with 12 nucleotides matching TRBD2. V was pared by 5 bases and J by 1 base, with 14 bases of the junction left unmatched. This CDR3 is 19 amino acids long. Germline values: CDR1 SGHTA, CDR2 FQGNSA. CDR3 region: CASSPLGGLAGPAQETQYF. The CDR3 DNA reads as TGTGCCAGCAGCCCCCTTGGGGGACTAGCGGGCCCGGCCCAAGAGACCCAGTACTTC.

This clonotype was seen only once. V is TRBV27 and J is TRBJ2-5, with D unresolved. The CDR3 loop spans 17 amino acids. CDR1 is MNHEY, CDR2 SMNVEV, per germline (reference sequence). V lost 3 bases, J lost 11 bases, and 28 bases lay in between. The CDR3 sequence: CASSFVKSGYYLYKQYF. CDR3 coding DNA: TGTGCCAGCAGTTTTGTTAAATCGGGTTATTATCTCTACAAGCAGTACTTC.

As to this clonotype: Germline and junction disagree at one end, which may indicate a read error. The chain uses TRBV7-7 and TRBJ2-5; no clear D. CDR1 is SSHAT and CDR2 is FNYEAQ in the germline V gene (reference sequence). The CDR3 is 13 residues long. The CDR3 DNA follows: TGTGCTAGCAGCGTATCCCCAAAAGAGACCCAGTACTTC. Translating gives CASSVSPKETQYF. Full variable domain (remainder filled in from reference TRBV7-7 and TRBJ2-5): GAGVSQSPRYKVTKRGQDVTLRCDPISSHATLYWYQQALGQGPEFLTYFNYEAQPDKSGLPSDRFSAERPEGSISTLTIQRTEQRDSAMYRCASSVSPKETQYFGPGTRLLVL.

V usage is TRBV5-6 and J usage is TRBJ2-7, with 11 bases fitting TRBD2. The tail of the sequence fits TRBJ2-5 better, so the J call may be wrong. This CDR3 contains 17 residues. Per the germline V gene, CDR1 is SGHDT and CDR2 is YYEEEE. As DNA, the CDR3 is TGTGCCAGCAGCTTGGGGCTAGCGGGGGGAGTCATAAAGACCCAGTACTTC. Amino acids: CASSLGLAGGVIKTQYF.

This chain connects TRBV21-1 to TRBJ2-6; TRBD1, the table's D call, lacks a check against the DNA. TRBV21-1 is classified as a pseudogene. This CDR3 has 18 residues. CDR3 nucleotides: TGTGCCAGCAGTTCTCCGGGACAGGGTCCATCTGGGGCCAACGTCCTGACTTTC. It yields the protein CASSSPGQGPSGANVLTF.

The rearrangement uses TRBV10-2 and TRBJ2-7; 9 nucleotides agree with TRBD1. Germline V gene lookup returns CDR1 WSHSY and CDR2 SAAADI. V was pared by 0 bases and J by 1 base, with 1 base of the junction left unmatched. The CDR3 has 15 residues. In DNA, the CDR3 is TGCGCCAGCAGTGAGTCGACAGGGGGGTCCTACGAGCAGTACTTC. Encoded protein: CASSESTGGSYEQYF.

The genes are TRBV20-1 and TRBJ2-7, with D perhaps being TRBD1 or TRBD2 (5 bases each). CDR3 size: 14 residues. V gave up 6 bases and J gave up 1 base, with 16 bases separating them. CDR1 is DFQATT and CDR2 is SNEGSKA in the germline V gene (reference sequence). CDR3 sequence: CSATDRRGSYEQYF. CDR3 in DNA: TGCAGTGCCACCGACAGAAGAGGGTCCTACGAGCAGTACTTC.

V gene TRBV6-1 combines with J gene TRBJ2-1; no firm D call. Germline V lookup: CDR1 MNHNS, CDR2 SASEGT. Deletions cut 4 bases from V and 4 bases from J, with 17 bases between. The CDR3 contains 16 residues. For the CDR3, the DNA is TGTGCCAGCAGTGTGGAACCGGGCCTGGGGTACAATGAGCAGTTCTTC. Translation: CASSVEPGLGYNEQFF.

Comments on this clonotype: A much larger clonotype is one base distant, so this may be a read error. The V call is TRBV29-1, the J call TRBJ2-1, with 10 bases fitting TRBD2. Looked up from germline, CDR1 is SQVTM and CDR2 is ANQGSEA. This CDR3 is built from 19 residues. DNA of the CDR3: TGCAGCGTTGAAGGTGAGAGTAGTAGGGGACTAGCGAGCTACGATGAGCAGTTCTTC. Translation gives CSVEGESSRGLASYDEQFF.

This chain joins TRBV2 and TRBJ2-5; D is possibly TRBD1 (6 bases). Germline V gene data show CDR1 as SNHLY and CDR2 as FYNNEI. Trimming took off 0 bases at V and 5 bases at J, with 22 bases between the two ends. The CDR3 is made up of 18 amino acids. In DNA form, the CDR3 reads TGTGCCAGCAGTGAAGCTGGCTGGTCCAGGGGTCATCCCGAGACCCAGTACTTC. It encodes CASSEAGWSRGHPETQYF.